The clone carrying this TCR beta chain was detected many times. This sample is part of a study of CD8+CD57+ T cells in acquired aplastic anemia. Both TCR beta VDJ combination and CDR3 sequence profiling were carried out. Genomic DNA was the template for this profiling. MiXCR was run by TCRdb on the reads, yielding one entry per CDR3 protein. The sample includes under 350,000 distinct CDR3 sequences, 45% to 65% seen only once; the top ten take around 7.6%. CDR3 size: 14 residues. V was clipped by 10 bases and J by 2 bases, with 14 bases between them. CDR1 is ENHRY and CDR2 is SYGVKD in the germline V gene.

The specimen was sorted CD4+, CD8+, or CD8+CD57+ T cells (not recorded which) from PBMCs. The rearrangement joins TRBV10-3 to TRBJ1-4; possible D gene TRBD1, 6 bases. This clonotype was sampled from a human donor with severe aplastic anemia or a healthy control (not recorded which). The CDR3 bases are TGTGCCACCAAGAAGGGGGGGACTAATGAAAAACTGTTTTTT. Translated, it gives CATKKGGTNEKLFF.